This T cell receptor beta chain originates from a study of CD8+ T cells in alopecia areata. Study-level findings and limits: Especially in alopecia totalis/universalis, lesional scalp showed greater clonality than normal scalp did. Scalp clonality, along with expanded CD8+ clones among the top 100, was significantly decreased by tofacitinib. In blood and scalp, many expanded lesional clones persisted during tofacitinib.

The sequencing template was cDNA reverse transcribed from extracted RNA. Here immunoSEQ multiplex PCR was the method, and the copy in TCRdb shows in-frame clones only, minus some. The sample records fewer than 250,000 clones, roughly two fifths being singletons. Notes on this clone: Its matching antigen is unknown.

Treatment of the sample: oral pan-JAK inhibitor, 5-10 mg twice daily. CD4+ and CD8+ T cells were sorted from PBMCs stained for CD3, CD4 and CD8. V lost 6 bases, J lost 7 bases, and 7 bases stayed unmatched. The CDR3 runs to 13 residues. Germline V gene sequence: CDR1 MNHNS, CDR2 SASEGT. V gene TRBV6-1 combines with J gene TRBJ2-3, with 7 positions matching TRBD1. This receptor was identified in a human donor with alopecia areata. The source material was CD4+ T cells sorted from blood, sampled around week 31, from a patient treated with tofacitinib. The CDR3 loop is CASSNDRAYTQYF. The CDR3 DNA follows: TGTGCCAGCAGCAACGACAGGGCTTATACGCAGTATTTT.